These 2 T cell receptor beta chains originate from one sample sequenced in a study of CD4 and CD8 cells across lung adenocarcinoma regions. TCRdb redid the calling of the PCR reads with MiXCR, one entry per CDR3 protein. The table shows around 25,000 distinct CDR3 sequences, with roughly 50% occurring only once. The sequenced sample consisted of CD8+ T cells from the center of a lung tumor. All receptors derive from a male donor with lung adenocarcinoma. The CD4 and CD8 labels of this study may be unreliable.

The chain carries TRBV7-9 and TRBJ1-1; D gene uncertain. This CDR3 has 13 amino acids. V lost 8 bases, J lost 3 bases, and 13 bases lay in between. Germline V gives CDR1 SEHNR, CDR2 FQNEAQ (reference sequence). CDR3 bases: TGTGCCAGCGCTCCTGGCCGGGACACTGAAGCTTTCTTT. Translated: CASAPGRDTEAFF.

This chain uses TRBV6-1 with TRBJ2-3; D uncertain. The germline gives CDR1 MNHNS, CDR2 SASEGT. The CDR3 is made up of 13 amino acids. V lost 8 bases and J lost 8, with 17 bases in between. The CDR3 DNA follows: TGTGCCAGCGAGAAAGTTGTTTTTGGTACGCAGTATTTT. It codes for CASEKVVFGTQYF.